This T cell receptor (beta chain) is from a study of regulatory T cells in long-lasting Graves disease. On the study more broadly: The definition of persistent Graves' disease was over 5 years of antithyroid drugs with positive TSH receptor antibodies. Study-wide results and limits: For persistent Graves' patients, TCR diversity was lower than for newly diagnosed ones.

Arm-PCR of CDR3 regions and iRepertoire HTBI primers were the basis on which TCR beta libraries were built. TCRdb fed the multiplex PCR reads into MiXCR, producing one record per CDR3 protein. Among fewer than 550,000 distinct CDR3 sequences listed, around a fifth were seen once. The sample's time point: persistent/refractory GD, antithyroid drugs over 5 years with positive TRAb. PBMCs were the source of the RNA used for TCR sequencing. In Xi'an, China, an endocrinology department was the source of patients. To note about this clonotype: The antigen is unknown.

Trimming took off 7 bases at V and 4 bases at J, with 19 bases between the two ends. The CDR3 runs 15 residues. The material sequenced was peripheral blood mononuclear cells (PBMCs), taken when the disease was refractory, from a patient treated with antithyroid drugs. This receptor was identified in a female donor with Graves disease. The genes are TRBV12-3 or TRBV12-4 and TRBJ1-2; D may be TRBD1 (6 bases). The CDR3 sequence is CASTHSDRKGYGYTF. The CDR3, as DNA: TGTGCCAGCACCCATAGTGACAGGAAGGGCTATGGCTACACCTTC.